The rows below give T cell receptor beta chains drawn from one sample of a study of T cells in Graves' hyperthyroidism and ophthalmopathy. TCRdb re-called the multiplex PCR reads with MiXCR, one entry per CDR3 protein. The sample consists of 490,000 or so distinct CDR3 sequences, about 22% of them appearing once. Sequencing used blood. Receptors originate from an older woman with Graves' ophthalmopathy. Each CDR3 is given with its conserved first and last residue. The order of the fields is J gene, D gene, V gene, clone size, CDR3 DNA, CDR3 protein. D genes are given only for firm matches. Clone sizes are given selectively: once, few, many, or a class where the clone is expanded.

TRBJ1-6,-,TRBV5-5,once,TGTGCCAGCAGACTTACAGGGTTATATAATTCACCCCTCCACTTT,CASRLTGLYNSPLHF
TRBJ2-7,-,TRBV6-1,few,TGTGCCAGCCACCGACAGGACTACAGCGAGCAGTACTTC,CASHRQDYSEQYF
TRBJ2-4,TRBD2,TRBV24-1,-,TGTGCCACCAGTGGCTCGGGAGGGGGCATTCAGTACTTC,CATSGSGGGIQYF
TRBJ1-1,-,TRBV12-5,-,TGTGCTAGTGGTTTCAGGGAATGGGACACTGAAGCTTTCTTT,CASGFREWDTEAFF
TRBJ2-3,-,TRBV30,few,TGTGCCTGGAGTCAACCCCCTTCTGATACGCAGTATTTT,CAWSQPPSDTQYF
TRBJ1-5,-,TRBV10-3,-,TGTGCCATCAGTCCCGGGGGCTTTCATCAGCCCCAGCATTTT,CAISPGGFHQPQHF
TRBJ1-5,-,TRBV6-1,-,TGTGCCAGCAGTCGGGACCCGGGGGTACAGCCCCAGCATTTT,CASSRDPGVQPQHF
TRBJ2-2,TRBD2,TRBV3-1,-,TGTGCCAGCAGCCAAGGGTTAGCGGGAGGTTCCACCGGGGAGCTGTTTTTT,CASSQGLAGGSTGELFF
TRBJ1-2,TRBD1,TRBV27,many,TGTGCCAGCAGTCGCACGCTGGACAGGGAGAGCTATGGCTACACCTTC,CASSRTLDRESYGYTF
TRBJ2-3,-,TRBV11-3,few,TGTGCCAGCAGCTTAAATAACGGCCGCACAGATACGCAGTATTTT,CASSLNNGRTDTQYF
TRBJ2-1,TRBD1,TRBV11-3,few,TGTGCCAGCAGCCCGAACCCGGACAGGGGCCACAATGAGCAGTTCTTC,CASSPNPDRGHNEQFF
TRBJ1-1,-,TRBV20-1,many,TGCAGTGCTAGAGTGGGGAACACTGAAGCTTTCTTT,CSARVGNTEAFF
TRBJ2-5,-,TRBV7-2,-,TGTGCCAGCAGCCTCGGACCAACGGAGACCCAGTACTTC,CASSLGPTETQYF
TRBJ1-5,-,TRBV30,few,TGTGCCTGGAGTGCCTCGGTGGGGGATGGGCCCCAGCATTTT,CAWSASVGDGPQHF
TRBJ2-1,TRBD1,TRBV11-2,many,TGTGCCAGCAGCCCATGGACAGGGAAACGTGAGCAGTTCTTC,CASSPWTGKREQFF
TRBJ2-1,TRBD1,TRBV11-2,many,TGTGCCAGCAGCTTAGGTGGGACAGGGGGTTGGAATGAGCAGTTCTTC,CASSLGGTGGWNEQFF
TRBJ2-3,TRBD1,TRBV6-1,few,TGTGCCAGCACCCTCTCCGACAGGGGCACAGATACGCAGTATTTT,CASTLSDRGTDTQYF
TRBJ2-1,TRBD1,TRBV10-2,few,TGCGCCAGCAGACAGGGGGCGGCGGGTGAGCAGTTCTTC,CASRQGAAGEQFF
TRBJ2-2,-,TRBV5-1,few,TGCGCCAGCAGCTTGAGCGTCCCGAACACCGGGGAGCTGTTTTTT,CASSLSVPNTGELFF
TRBJ1-2,-,TRBV12-3/TRBV12-4,many,TGTGCCAGCAGTTTTCAATATGGCTACACCTTC,CASSFQYGYTF
TRBJ1-2,-,TRBV27,-,TGTGCCAGCAGGCAAGACCTCCGGAATTCTGGCTACACCTTC,CASRQDLRNSGYTF
TRBJ1-5,-,TRBV5-6,few,TGTGCCAGCAGCTTCTTCCGGACAGAAAATCAGCCCCAGCATTTT,CASSFFRTENQPQHF
TRBJ1-2,TRBD1,TRBV7-2,-,TGTGCCAGCAGCCCCACTCCTCCCGGGACAGCAAACTATGGCTACACCTTC,CASSPTPPGTANYGYTF
TRBJ1-5,-,TRBV6-1,many,TGTGCCAGCAGTCAAACAGGAATGCTACAGCCCCAGCATTTT,CASSQTGMLQPQHF
TRBJ2-1,TRBD2,TRBV5-1,-,TGCGCCAGCAGCTTGGGGGGACTAGCGGGGAACAATGAGCAGTTCTTC,CASSLGGLAGNNEQFF
TRBJ2-7,-,TRBV12-3/TRBV12-4,-,TGTGCCAGCAGTTTTCGGCGCGGGACTTTACATTACGAGCAGTACTTC,CASSFRRGTLHYEQYF
TRBJ2-7,TRBD1,TRBV12-3/TRBV12-4,many,TGTGCCAGCAGTTCAACCTACGGACAGGGGTGGACGGGCGAGCAGTACTTC,CASSSTYGQGWTGEQYF
TRBJ2-7,-,TRBV13,-,TGTGCCAGCAGTTCCCCCCCCGGGGAGCCCTACTTC,CASSSPPGEPYF
TRBJ1-2,TRBD1,TRBV28,many,TGTGCCAGCAGTTTAGGGACAGGGATTAACTATGGCTACACCTTC,CASSLGTGINYGYTF
TRBJ2-3,TRBD2,TRBV6-1,few,TGTGCCAGCAGTGGTCTGCGACTAGCGGGGCACACAGATACGCAGTATTTT,CASSGLRLAGHTDTQYF
TRBJ2-1,-,TRBV3-1,many,TGTGCCAGCAGCCAAGTAATCGGTAGCACTGAGCAGTTCTTC,CASSQVIGSTEQFF
TRBJ2-7,TRBD2,TRBV12-3/TRBV12-4,-,TGTGCCAGCAGCCCCCACGGGGGGACTAGCGGACTCGGGGGCTCCTACGAGCAGTACTTC,CASSPHGGTSGLGGSYEQYF
TRBJ2-2,-,TRBV5-1,many,TGCGCCAGCAGCCCGAGGACTAACACCGGGGAGCTGTTTTTT,CASSPRTNTGELFF
TRBJ2-7,-,TRBV30,-,TGTGCCTGGAGTGTTATCGAGGAAGGCGAGCAGTACTTC,CAWSVIEEGEQYF
TRBJ1-1,-,TRBV14,few,TGTGCCAGCAGCCTGGGTGGGGTTAGTGAATCCCAGAACACTGAAGCTTTCTTT,CASSLGGVSESQNTEAFF
TRBJ1-6,TRBD1,TRBV18,-,TGTGTCAGCTCACAACAGGGGGATAATTCACCCCTCCACTTT,CVSSQQGDNSPLHF
TRBJ1-2,-,TRBV11-1,-,TGTGCCAGCAGCTTAGCCGCGGCAGGGGGCTACACCTTC,CASSLAAAGGYTF
TRBJ1-2,TRBD1,TRBV19,few,TGTGCCAGTAGATTGAGACAGGGGGCGCGGAGGTTCGATGGCTACACCTTC,CASRLRQGARRFDGYTF
TRBJ2-7,TRBD2,TRBV20-1,few,TGCAGTGCTAGAGCGCTAGCGGGCTACCCCTACGAGCAGTACTTC,CSARALAGYPYEQYF
TRBJ2-5,-,TRBV15,few,TGTGCCACCAGCAGAGACCCTGGAGAGACCCAGTACTTC,CATSRDPGETQYF
TRBJ2-6,-,TRBV27,-,TGTGCCAGCAGTTTCCCCGTCACTTTC,CASSFPVTF
TRBJ1-3,-,TRBV5-1,few,TGCGCCAGCAGCTTGCTTGGACAGAGCTCTGGAAACACCATATATTTT,CASSLLGQSSGNTIYF
TRBJ2-1,-,TRBV29-1,few,TGCAGCGCCTCATGGGGTAGGGGCAATGAGCAGTTCTTC,CSASWGRGNEQFF
TRBJ2-5,-,TRBV29-1,-,TGCAGCGTGATACTCGGGCCGGGGACCCAGTACTTC,CSVILGPGTQYF
TRBJ2-7,-,TRBV5-4,-,TGTGCCAGCAGCTTTATCGGGACAAGCTCCTACGAGCAGTACTTC,CASSFIGTSSYEQYF
TRBJ2-1,-,TRBV19,-,TGTGCCAGTAGTATGTTTCACGGGAGTGAGCAGTTCTTC,CASSMFHGSEQFF
TRBJ2-3,-,TRBV7-8,few,TGTGCCAGCAGGCTCGGGGCCTACACAGATACGCAGTATTTT,CASRLGAYTDTQYF
TRBJ2-3,-,TRBV7-2,few,TGTGCCAGCAGCTTAGACGGTCAAAGCACAGATACGCAGTATTTT,CASSLDGQSTDTQYF
TRBJ2-2,-,TRBV5-1,-,TGCGCCAGCAGCTTGAAAGTCGGGGAGCTGTTTTTT,CASSLKVGELFF
TRBJ2-3,TRBD2,TRBV7-8,-,TGTGCCAGCAGCTCTAACGGGAGGGCCTTGGTAGATACGCAGTATTTT,CASSSNGRALVDTQYF
TRBJ1-2,-,TRBV29-1,few,TGCAGCGCCTCAGAGGTGGCTGATAGCTATGGCTACACCTTC,CSASEVADSYGYTF